The entry below gives a single T cell receptor beta chain sequence along with its context. What this receptor recognizes is not known. Base qualities are not at hand, and no much larger clone is one base apart. Library method: 5' RACE. The reads were generated on an Illumina HiSeq 2500. A second PCR of about 6 to 11 cycles was performed with a sample-barcoded 5' primer and a J-beta primer mix. Each TCR beta cDNA molecule received a unique molecular identifier from a template-switch 5' adaptor carrying 12 random nucleotides. Each sample yielded at least 3 million CDR3-containing paired-end reads. The Mint cDNA synthesis kit, primed by a TRBC-specific oligonucleotide, was used to synthesize first-strand cDNA from all RNA. Following uracil-DNA glycosylase treatment, all cDNA underwent a first 18-cycle PCR with the universal primers M1SS and BC2_uni_R. On the study's bioinformatics: Normalization of each sample was performed by random selection of 1 million high-quality reads, each carrying a distinct molecular identifier. Reads sharing molecular identifiers were discarded rather than binned into consensus sequences. CDR3 identification, clonotype clustering and error correction used MiTCR with a Q25 quality threshold and the strictest error-elimination algorithm. A nonparametric unseen species model using Euler transformation provided a lower-bound estimate of total TCR beta diversity. The raw public data were reprocessed by TCRdb itself: fastp quality trimming at Q25, MiXCR clonotype calling, in-frame beta chains only. Every entry covers one CDR3 protein and lists the most common genes and DNA from its rows. TCRdb, rather than the study authors, made the V and J calls. For this sample there are about 1,000,000 distinct CDR3 sequences; over 35% appear just once. The ten largest clones take up under 20% of the sample.

This specimen comes from a study of blood T cells in healthy people across ages (dated by TCRdb to between 2014 and 2017). The study in broad terms: In model experiments, template switching captured about one uniquely barcoded TCR beta cDNA molecule for every two T cells. To track age-related changes in TCR beta repertoire diversity, the study relied on deep sequencing normalized with unique cDNA molecular identifiers. The donors were split into four age groups: young (average 16 years), middle-aged (roughly 39), aged (about 62) and long-lived (roughly 88). To avoid experimental bias, donors of different ages were distributed randomly across sequencing lanes. For two donors (one aged 18 to 29 and one aged 80 or older), the study analyzed two additional independent replicas of 1 million unique cDNA reads from the same blood draw.

What the study reported, not specific to this receptor: A strong correlation was found between observed TCR beta diversity and the percentage of naive T cells measured by flow cytometry. Observed TCR beta diversity per million T cells fell roughly linearly with age, and a significant reduction was already apparent by age roughly 40. Estimates of total diversity from one million sequenced T cells were regarded as lower bounds and underestimates. Compared with the aged group, more naive CD4+ T cells, fewer expanded clones and increased TCR diversity were shown by the long-lived group, suggesting age selection. Because profiling used bulk unsorted PBMCs, naive and antigen-experienced compartments could not be compared conclusively. Because the CMV infection status of the donors was unknown, age-related changes in expanded clonotypes may potentially have been confounded.

Including cysteine and phenylalanine, the CDR3 has 13 amino acids. Just CDR3 DNA is preserved here, 39 bases in frame from base 1. Cut back by 6 bases and 11 bases, the V and J ends lie 16 bases apart. Donors were 39 systemically healthy Caucasian individuals from Russia aged roughly 6 to 95 years. Each donor gave approximately 9.3 milliliters of peripheral blood, collected into EDTA-treated Vacutainer tubes. PBMCs were isolated by Ficoll-Paque density-gradient centrifugation, with at least 6 million obtained per sample. Total RNA, at least 6 micrograms per sample, was extracted from PBMCs with Trizol reagent. The percentages of naive CD45RAhigh/CD27high T cells were determined by flow cytometry on a PBMC aliquot from every donor.

Sequenced input: blood. The sequence joins TRBV12-3 or TRBV12-4 to TRBJ1-4, and the D gene may be TRBD1, 6 bases matching. The sequence was obtained from a woman aged 55-69 years in good health. The DNA sequence is as follows: TGTGCCAGCAGAGGAACAGGGTTCGGGAAACTGTTTTTT. Translated, it reads CASRGTGFGKLFF.